This T cell receptor (beta chain) was obtained from a study of beta chain features in type 1 diabetes. Reverse transcription of all isolated RNA meant that expressed TCRB transcripts were sequenced. Regulatory, naive and central memory T cell samples averaged approximately 3.9 million reads. The protocol was immunoSEQ multiplex PCR, while the TCRdb copy is restricted to in-frame clones and leaves out a portion. The table shows 200,000 to 250,000 clones, with 27% occurring only once. This clone was seen a handful of times. The receptor was isolated from a man aged 25 to 40 in good health. The sequenced material came from central memory CD4+ T cells from blood.

The CDR3 DNA follows: TGTGCCAGCAGTTACAGCCAACAGAGAATGAACACTGAAGCTTTCTTT. Residues: CASSYSQQRMNTEAFF. This chain connects TRBV6-5 to TRBJ1-1, with no clear D. Germline CDR1 MNHEY, CDR2 SVGAGI. The CDR3 has 16 residues. V lost 2 bases and J lost 0, with 13 bases in between.